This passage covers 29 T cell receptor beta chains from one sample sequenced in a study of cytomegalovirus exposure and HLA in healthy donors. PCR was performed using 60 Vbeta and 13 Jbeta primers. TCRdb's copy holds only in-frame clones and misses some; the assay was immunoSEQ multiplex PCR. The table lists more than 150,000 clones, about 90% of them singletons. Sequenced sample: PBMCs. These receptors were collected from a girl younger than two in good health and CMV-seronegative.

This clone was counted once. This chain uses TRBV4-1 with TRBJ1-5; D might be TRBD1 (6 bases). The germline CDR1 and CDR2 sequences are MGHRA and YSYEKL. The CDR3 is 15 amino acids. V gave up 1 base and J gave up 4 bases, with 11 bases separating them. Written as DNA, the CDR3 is TGCGCCAGCAGCCAAGTGGGGCAGGGGAATCAGCCCCAGCATTTT. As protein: CASSQVGQGNQPQHF.

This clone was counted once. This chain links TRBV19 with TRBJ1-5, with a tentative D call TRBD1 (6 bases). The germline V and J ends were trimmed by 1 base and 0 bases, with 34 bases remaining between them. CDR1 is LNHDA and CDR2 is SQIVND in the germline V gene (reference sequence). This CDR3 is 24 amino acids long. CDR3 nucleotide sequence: TGTGCCAGTAGTATAGTCCCGTCCGTTACAACAGGGACGAACGTCCTCAATAGCAATCAGCCCCAGCATTTT. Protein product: CASSIVPSVTTGTNVLNSNQPQHF.

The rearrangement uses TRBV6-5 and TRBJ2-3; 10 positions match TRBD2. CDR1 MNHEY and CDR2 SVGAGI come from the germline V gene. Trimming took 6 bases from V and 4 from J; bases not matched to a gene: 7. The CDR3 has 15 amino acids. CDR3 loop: CASRRLAGGPDTQYF. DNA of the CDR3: TGTGCCAGCAGAAGACTAGCGGGTGGTCCAGATACGCAGTATTTT.

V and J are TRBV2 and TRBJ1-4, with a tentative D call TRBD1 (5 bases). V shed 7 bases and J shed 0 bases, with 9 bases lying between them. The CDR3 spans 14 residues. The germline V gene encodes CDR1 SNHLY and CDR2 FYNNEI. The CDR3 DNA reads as TGTGCCAGCACGGGACTATCAACTAATGAAAAACTGTTTTTT. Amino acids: CASTGLSTNEKLFF.

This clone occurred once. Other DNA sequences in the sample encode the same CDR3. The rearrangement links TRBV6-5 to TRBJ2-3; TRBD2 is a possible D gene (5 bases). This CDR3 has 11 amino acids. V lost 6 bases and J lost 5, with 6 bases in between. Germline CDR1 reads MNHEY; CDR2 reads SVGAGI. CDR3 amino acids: CASRREDTQYF. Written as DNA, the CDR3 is TGTGCCAGCAGACGGGAAGATACGCAGTATTTT.

Written as DNA, the CDR3 is TGTGCCAGCAGCCAAAGCGGACAGGGATCCTACGAGCAGTACTTC. The encoded protein is CASSQSGQGSYEQYF. This chain joins TRBV4-2 and TRBJ2-7; the match to TRBD1 covers 8 bases. With V trimmed by 2 bases and J by 1 base, 4 bases remained unmatched. This CDR3 comprises 15 residues. Germline V gene data show CDR1 as LGHNA and CDR2 as YNFKEQ.

The CDR3 bases are TGTGCCTGGAGTGTACCTGGGGCGTCTGGAAACACCATATATTTT. The encoded protein is CAWSVPGASGNTIYF. The chain uses TRBV30 and TRBJ1-3, with TRBD1 as a possible D gene (5 bases). V lost 0 bases and J lost 1, with 10 bases in between. The CDR3 has 15 residues. From germline, CDR1 is GTSNPN and CDR2 SVGIG (reference sequence).

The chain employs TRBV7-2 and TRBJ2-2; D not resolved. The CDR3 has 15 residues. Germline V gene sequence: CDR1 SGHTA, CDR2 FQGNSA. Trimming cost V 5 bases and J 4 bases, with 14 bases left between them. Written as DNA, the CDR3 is TGTGCCAGCAGCCCACGCGCGGTGGCCACCGGGGAGCTGTTTTTT. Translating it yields CASSPRAVATGELFF.

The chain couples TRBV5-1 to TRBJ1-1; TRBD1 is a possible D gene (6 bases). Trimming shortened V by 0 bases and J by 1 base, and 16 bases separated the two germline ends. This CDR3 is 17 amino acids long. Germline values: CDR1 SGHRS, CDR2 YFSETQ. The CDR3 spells CASSLAGGGPTNTEAFF. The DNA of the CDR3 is TGCGCCAGCAGCTTGGCCGGGGGGGGGCCAACGAACACTGAAGCTTTCTTT. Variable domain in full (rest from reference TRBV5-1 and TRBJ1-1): KAGVTQTPRYLIKTRGQQVTLSCSPISGHRSVSWYQQTPGQGLQFLFEYFSETQRNKGNFPGRFSGRQFSNSRSEMNVSTLELGDSALYLCASSLAGGGPTNTEAFFGQGTRLTVV.

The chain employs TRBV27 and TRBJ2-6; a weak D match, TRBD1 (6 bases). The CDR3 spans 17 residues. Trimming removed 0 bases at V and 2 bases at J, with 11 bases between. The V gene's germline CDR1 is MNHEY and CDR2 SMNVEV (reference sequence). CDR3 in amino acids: CASSLSTGNAGANVLTF. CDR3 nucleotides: TGTGCCAGCAGTTTATCGACAGGAAACGCTGGGGCCAACGTCCTGACTTTC.

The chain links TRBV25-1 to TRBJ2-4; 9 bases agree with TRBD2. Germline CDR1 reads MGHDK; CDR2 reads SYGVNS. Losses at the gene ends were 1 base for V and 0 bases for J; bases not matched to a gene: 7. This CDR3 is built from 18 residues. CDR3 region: CASSESASGELAKNIQYF. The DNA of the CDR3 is TGTGCCAGCAGTGAATCGGCTAGCGGGGAGCTAGCCAAAAACATTCAGTACTTC.

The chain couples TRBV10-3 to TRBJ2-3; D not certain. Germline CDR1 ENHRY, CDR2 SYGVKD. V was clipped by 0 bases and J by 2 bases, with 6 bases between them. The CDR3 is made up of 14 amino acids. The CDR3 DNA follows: TGTGCCATCAGTGAGTCGCAGGTCACAGATACGCAGTATTTT. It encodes CAISESQVTDTQYF.

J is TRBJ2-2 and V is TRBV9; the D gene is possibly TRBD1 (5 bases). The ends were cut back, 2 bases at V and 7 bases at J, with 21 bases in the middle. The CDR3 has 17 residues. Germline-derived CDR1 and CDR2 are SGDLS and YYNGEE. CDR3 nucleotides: TGTGCCAGCAGCGTCCCAGGGTCTTTCACCCGGATCGGGGAGCTGTTTTTT. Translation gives CASSVPGSFTRIGELFF. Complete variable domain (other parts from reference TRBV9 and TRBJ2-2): DSGVTQTPKHLITATGQRVTLRCSPRSGDLSVYWYQQSLDQGLQFLIQYYNGEERAKGNILERFSAQQFPDLHSELNLSSLELGDSALYFCASSVPGSFTRIGELFFGEGSRLTVL.

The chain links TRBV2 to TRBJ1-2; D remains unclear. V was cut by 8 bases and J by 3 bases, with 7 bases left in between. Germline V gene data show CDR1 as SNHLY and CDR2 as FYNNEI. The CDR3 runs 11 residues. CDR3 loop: CASSEDYGYTF. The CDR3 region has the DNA TGTGCCAGCTCAGAGGACTATGGCTACACCTTC.

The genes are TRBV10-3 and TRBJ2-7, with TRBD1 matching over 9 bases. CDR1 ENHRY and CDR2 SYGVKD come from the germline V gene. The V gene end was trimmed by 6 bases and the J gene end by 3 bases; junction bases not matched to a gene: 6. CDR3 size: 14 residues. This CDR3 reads CAIRGTGTRYEQYF. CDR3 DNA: TGTGCCATCAGGGGGACAGGGACTCGCTACGAGCAGTACTTC.

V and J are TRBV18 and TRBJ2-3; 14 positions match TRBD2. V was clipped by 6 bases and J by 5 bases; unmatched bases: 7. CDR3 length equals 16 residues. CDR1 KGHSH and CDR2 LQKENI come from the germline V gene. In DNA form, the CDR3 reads TGTGCCAGCTCGCCGACTAGCGGGGGGGCCATAGATACGCAGTATTTT. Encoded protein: CASSPTSGGAIDTQYF.

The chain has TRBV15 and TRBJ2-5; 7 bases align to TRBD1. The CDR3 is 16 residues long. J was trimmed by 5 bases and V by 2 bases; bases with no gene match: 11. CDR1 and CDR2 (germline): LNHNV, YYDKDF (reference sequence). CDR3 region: CATSRPRRGRWETQYF. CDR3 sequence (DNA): TGTGCCACCAGCAGACCTAGAAGGGGGCGGTGGGAGACCCAGTACTTC.

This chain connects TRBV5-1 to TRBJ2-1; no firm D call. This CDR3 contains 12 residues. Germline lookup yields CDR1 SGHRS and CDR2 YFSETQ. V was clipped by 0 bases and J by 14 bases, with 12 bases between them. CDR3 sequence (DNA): TGCGCCAGCAGCTTGGAACGAGCCATGAAGTTCTTC. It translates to CASSLERAMKFF.

The chain's CDR3 is CASTSGGLSYEQYF. For the CDR3, the DNA is TGTGCCAGCACCTCGGGGGGCCTCTCCTACGAGCAGTACTTC. The chain recombines TRBV5-6 with TRBJ2-7, with D perhaps matching TRBD2 (7 bases). Germline CDR1 reads SGHDT; CDR2 reads YYEEEE. This CDR3 contains 14 residues. Trimming removed 6 bases from V and 0 bases from J, with 13 bases in between. The full variable domain, completed using reference TRBV5-6 and TRBJ2-7, is DAGVTQSPTHLIKTRGQQVTLRCSPKSGHDTVSWYQQALGQGPQFIFQYYEEEERQRGNFPDRFSGHQFPNYSSELNVNALLLGDSALYLCASTSGGLSYEQYFGPGTRLTVT.

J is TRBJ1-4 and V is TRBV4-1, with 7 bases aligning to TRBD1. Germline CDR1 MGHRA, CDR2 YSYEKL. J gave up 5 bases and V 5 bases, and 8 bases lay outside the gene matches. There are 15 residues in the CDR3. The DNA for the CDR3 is TGCGCCAGCAGCGAAGGAACAGGGGAAAATGAAAAACTGTTTTTT. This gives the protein CASSEGTGENEKLFF.

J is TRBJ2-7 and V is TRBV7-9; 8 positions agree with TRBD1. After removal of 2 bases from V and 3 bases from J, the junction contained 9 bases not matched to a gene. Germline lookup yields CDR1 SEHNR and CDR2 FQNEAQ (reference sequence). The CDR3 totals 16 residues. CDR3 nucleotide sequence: TGTGCCAGCAGCTTAACAAGGACAGGGCGGGGCTACGAGCAGTACTTC. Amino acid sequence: CASSLTRTGRGYEQYF. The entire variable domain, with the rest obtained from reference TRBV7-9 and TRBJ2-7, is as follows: DTGVSQNPRHKITKRGQNVTFRCDPISEHNRLYWYRQTLGQGPEFLTYFQNEAQLEKSRLLSDRFSAERPKGSFSTLEIQRTEQGDSAMYLCASSLTRTGRGYEQYFGPGTRLTVT.

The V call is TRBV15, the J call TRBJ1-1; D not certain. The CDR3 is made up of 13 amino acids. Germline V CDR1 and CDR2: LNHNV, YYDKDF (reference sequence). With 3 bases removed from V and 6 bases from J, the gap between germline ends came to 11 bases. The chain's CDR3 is CATSRGPLAEAFF. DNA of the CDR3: TGTGCCACCAGCAGGGGCCCTCTGGCTGAAGCTTTCTTT. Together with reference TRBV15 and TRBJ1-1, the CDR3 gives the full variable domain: DAMVIQNPRYQVTQFGKPVTLSCSQTLNHNVMYWYQQKSSQAPKLLFHYYDKDFNNEADTPDNFQSRRPNTSFCFLDIRSPGLGDTAMYLCATSRGPLAEAFFGQGTRLTVV.

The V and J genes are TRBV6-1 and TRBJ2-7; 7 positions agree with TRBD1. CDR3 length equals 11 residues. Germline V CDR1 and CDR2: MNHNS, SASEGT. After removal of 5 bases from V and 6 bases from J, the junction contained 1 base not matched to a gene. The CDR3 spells CASSYRGEQYF. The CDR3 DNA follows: TGTGCCAGCAGTTACAGGGGCGAGCAGTACTTC.

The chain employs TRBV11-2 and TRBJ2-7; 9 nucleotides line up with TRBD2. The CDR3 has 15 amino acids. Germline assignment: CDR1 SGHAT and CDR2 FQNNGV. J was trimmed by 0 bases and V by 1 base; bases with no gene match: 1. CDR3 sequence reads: CASSLGSGGSYEQYF. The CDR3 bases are TGTGCCAGCAGCTTAGGTAGCGGGGGCTCCTACGAGCAGTACTTC.

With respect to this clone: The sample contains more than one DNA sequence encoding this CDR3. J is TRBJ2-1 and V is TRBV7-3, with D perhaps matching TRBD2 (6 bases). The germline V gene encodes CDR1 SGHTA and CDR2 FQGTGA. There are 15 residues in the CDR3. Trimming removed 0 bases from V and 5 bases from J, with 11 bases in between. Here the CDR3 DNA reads TGTGCCAGCAGCTTAACCGGGGGAGTGAACAATGAGCAGTTCTTC. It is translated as CASSLTGGVNNEQFF.

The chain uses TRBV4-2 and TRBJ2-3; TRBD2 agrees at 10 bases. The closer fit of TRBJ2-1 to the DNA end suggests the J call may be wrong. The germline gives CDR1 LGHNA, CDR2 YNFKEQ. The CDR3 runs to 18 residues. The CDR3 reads CASSQDTTGTSAPGEQFF. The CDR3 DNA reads TGTGCCAGCAGCCAAGACACAACGGGGACTAGCGCACCTGGTGAGCAGTTCTTC.

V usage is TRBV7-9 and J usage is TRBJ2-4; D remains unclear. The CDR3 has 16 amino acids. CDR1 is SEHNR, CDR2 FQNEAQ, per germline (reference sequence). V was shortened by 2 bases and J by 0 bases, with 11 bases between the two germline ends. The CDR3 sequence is CASSLYSGVAKNIQYF. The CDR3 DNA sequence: TGTGCCAGCAGCTTATATTCGGGTGTAGCCAAAAACATTCAGTACTTC.

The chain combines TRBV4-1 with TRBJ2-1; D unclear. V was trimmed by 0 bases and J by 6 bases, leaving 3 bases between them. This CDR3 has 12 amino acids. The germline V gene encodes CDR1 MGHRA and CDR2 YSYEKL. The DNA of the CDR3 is TGCGCCAGCAGCCAAGAACTCAATGAGCAGTTCTTC. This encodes CASSQELNEQFF.

CDR3 coding DNA: TGTGCCAGCAGTTTATCTTGGCTGGGACAGGGGGGGTACGAGCAGTACTTC. Translating gives CASSLSWLGQGGYEQYF. The genes are TRBV28 and TRBJ2-7; 11 bases line up with TRBD1. The CDR3 is 17 residues long. V lost 1 base, J lost 4 bases, and 9 bases stayed unmatched. Germline V gene lookup returns CDR1 MDHEN and CDR2 SYDVKM. The entire variable domain, with the rest obtained from reference TRBV28 and TRBJ2-7, is as follows: DVKVTQSSRYLVKRTGEKVFLECVQDMDHENMFWYRQDPGLGLRLIYFSYDVKMKEKGDIPEGYSVSREKKERFSLILESASTNQTSMYLCASSLSWLGQGGYEQYFGPGTRLTVT.